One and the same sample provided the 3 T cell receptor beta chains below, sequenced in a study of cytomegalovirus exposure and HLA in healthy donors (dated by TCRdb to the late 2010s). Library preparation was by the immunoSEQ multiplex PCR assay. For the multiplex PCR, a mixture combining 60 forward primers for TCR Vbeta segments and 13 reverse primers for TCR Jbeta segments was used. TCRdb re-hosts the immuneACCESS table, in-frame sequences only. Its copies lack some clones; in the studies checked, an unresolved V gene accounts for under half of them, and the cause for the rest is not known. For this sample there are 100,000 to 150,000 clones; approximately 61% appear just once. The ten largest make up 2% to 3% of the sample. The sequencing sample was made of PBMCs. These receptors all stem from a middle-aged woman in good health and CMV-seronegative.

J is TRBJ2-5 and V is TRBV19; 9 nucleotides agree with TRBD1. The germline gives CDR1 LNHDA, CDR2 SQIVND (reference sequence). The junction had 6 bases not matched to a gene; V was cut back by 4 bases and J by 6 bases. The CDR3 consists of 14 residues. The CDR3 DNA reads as TGTGCCAGTAGTACCGGGACAGGGCTGAAGACCCAGTACTTC. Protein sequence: CASSTGTGLKTQYF.

CDR3 residues: CASSQDQAGRLNEKLFF. In DNA, the CDR3 is TGCGCCAGCAGCCAAGATCAGGCGGGACGGTTGAATGAAAAACTGTTTTTT. The V gene is TRBV4-3, the J gene TRBJ1-4, with TRBD1 as a possible D gene (5 bases). The CDR3 runs 17 residues. Germline-derived CDR1 and CDR2 are LGHNA and YSLEER. Trimming took 0 bases from V and 5 from J, leaving 16 bases between them.

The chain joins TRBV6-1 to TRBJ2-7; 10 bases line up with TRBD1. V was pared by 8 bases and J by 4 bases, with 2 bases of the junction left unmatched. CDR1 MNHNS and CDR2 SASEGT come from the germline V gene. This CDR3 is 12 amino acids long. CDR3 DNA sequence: TGTGCCAGCCGGGGACAGGGGTACGAGCAGTACTTC. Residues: CASRGQGYEQYF.